This entry features one TCR beta chain sequence. The entry originates in a study of blood T cell repertoires in COVID-19. Study-wide background: Samples representing acute and convalescent COVID-19 were sourced from the United States, Italy and Spain.

Cohort assignment relied on participant-reported clinical history. Study processing details: Estimates of nucleated cell counts were drawn from the amplification of reference gene primers. Assay: immunoSEQ multiplex PCR; the TCRdb copy retains only in-frame clones and omits some. V, J and clone size were drawn from that table, and D and trimming were deduced from the DNA. The sample has a few hundred thousand clones, more than 75% seen once. Sequencing was carried out using PBMCs or T cells enriched from blood (not recorded which). The origin of this receptor is a man in his forties who had recovered from COVID-19.

The CDR3 spells CASSPGRETQYF. CDR3 nucleotides: TGTGCCAGCAGCCCTGGGCGAGAGACCCAGTACTTC. V is TRBV3-1 (or the pseudogene TRBV3-2) and J is TRBJ2-5; D uncertain. Trimming removed 4 bases from V and 4 bases from J, with 7 bases in between. This CDR3 is built from 12 residues. Germline V gene lookup returns CDR1 LGHDT and CDR2 YNNKEL (reference sequence).